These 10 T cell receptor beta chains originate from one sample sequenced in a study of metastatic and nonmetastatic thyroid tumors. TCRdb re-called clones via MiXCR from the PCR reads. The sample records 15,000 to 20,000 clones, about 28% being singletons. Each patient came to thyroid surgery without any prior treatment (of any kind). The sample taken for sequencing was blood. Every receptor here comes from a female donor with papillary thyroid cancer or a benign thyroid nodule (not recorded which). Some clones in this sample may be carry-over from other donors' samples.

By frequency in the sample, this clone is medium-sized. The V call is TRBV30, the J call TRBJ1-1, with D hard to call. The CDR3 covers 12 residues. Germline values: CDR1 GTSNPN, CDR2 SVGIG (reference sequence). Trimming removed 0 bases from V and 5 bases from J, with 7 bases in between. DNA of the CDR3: TGTGCCTGGAGTGTAGCCGCGACTGAAGCTTTCTTT. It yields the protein CAWSVAATEAFF. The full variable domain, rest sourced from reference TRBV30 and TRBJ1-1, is SQTIHQWPATLVQPVGSPLSLECTVEGTSNPNLYWYRQAAGRGLQLLFYSVGIGQISSEVPQNLSASRPQDRQFILSSKKLLLSDSGFYLCAWSVAATEAFFGQGTRLTVV.

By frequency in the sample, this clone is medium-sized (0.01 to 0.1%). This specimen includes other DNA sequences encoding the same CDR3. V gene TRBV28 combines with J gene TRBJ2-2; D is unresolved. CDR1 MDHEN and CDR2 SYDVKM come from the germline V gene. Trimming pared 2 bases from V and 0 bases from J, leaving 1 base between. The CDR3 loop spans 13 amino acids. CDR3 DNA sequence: TGTGCCAGCAGTTTAACGAACACCGGGGAGCTGTTTTTT. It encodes CASSLTNTGELFF.

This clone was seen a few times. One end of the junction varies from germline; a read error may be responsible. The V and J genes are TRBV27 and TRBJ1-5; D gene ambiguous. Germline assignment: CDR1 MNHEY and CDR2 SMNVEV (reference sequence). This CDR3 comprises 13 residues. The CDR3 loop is CASSHRFGKPQHF. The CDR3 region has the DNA TGTGCCAGCAGCCACCGTTTCGGTAAGCCCCAGCACTTT.

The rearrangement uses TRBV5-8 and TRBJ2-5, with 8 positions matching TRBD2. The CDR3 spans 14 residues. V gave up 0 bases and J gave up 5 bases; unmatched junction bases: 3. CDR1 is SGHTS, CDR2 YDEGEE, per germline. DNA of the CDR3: TGTGCCAGCAGCTTGGAGTCGGGAGGGGAGACCCAGTACTTC. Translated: CASSLESGGETQYF. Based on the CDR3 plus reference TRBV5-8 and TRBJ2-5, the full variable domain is EAGVTQSPTHLIKTRGQQATLRCSPISGHTSVYWYQQALGLGLQFLLWYDEGEERNRGNFPPRFSGRQFPNYSSELNVNALELEDSALYLCASSLESGGETQYFGPGTRLLVL.

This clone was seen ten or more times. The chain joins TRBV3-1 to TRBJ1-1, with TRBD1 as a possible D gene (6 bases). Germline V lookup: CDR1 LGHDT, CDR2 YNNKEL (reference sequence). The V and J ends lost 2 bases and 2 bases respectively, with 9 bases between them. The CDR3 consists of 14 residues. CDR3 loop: CASSQMDRNTEAFF. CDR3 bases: TGTGCCAGCAGCCAAATGGACAGAAACACTGAAGCTTTCTTT.

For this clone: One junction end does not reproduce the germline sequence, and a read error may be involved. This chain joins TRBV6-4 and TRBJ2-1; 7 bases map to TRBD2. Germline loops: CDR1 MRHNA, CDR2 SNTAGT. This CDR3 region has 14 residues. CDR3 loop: CASSVGTIGNEHFF. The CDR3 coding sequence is TGTGCCAGCAGTGTAGGGACTATCGGCAATGAGCATTTCTTC.

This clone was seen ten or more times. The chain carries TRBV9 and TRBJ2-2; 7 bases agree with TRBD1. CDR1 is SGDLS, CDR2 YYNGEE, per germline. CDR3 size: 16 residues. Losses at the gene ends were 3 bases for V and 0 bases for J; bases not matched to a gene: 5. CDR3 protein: CASSAGTDPNTGELFF. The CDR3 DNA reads TGTGCCAGCAGCGCCGGGACAGATCCGAACACCGGGGAGCTGTTTTTT.

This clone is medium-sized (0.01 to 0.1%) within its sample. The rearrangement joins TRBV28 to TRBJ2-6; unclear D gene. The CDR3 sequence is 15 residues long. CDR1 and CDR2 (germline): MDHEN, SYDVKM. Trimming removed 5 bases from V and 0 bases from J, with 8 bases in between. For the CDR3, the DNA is TGTGCCAGCAGTCTCGAGTCCTCTGGGGCCAACGTCCTGACTTTC. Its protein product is CASSLESSGANVLTF.

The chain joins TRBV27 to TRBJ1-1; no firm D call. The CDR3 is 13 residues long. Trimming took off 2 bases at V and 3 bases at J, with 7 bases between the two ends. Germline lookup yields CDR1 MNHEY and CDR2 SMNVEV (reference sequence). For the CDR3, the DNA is TGTGCCAGCAGTTTACGTAGGGACACTGAAGCTTTCTTT. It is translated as CASSLRRDTEAFF.

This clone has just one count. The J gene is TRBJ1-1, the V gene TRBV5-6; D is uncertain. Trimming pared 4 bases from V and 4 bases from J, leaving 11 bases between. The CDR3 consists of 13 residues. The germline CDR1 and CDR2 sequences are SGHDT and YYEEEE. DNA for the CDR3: TGTGCCAGCAGCCTCGCAGGTGTCACTGAAGCTTTCTTT. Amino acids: CASSLAGVTEAFF.